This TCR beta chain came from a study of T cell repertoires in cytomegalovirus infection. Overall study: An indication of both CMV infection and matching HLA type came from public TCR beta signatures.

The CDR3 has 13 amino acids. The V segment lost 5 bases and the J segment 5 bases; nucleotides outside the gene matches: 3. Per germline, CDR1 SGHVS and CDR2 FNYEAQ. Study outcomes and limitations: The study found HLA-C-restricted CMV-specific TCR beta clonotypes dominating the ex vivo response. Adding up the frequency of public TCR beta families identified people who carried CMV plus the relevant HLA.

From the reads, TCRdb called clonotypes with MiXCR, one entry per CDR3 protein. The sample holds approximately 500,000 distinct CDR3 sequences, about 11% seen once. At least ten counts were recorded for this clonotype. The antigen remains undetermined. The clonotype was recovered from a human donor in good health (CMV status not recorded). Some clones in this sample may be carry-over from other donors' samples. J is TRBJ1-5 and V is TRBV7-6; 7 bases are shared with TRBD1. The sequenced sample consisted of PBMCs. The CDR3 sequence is CASSATGDQPQHF. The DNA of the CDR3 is TGTGCCAGCAGCGCAACAGGGGATCAGCCCCAGCATTTT. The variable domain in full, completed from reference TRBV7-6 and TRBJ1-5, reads GAGVSQSPRYKVTKRGQDVALRCDPISGHVSLYWYRQALGQGPEFLTYFNYEAQQDKSGLPNDRFSAERPEGSISTLTIQRTEQRDSAMYRCASSATGDQPQHFGDGTRLSIL.